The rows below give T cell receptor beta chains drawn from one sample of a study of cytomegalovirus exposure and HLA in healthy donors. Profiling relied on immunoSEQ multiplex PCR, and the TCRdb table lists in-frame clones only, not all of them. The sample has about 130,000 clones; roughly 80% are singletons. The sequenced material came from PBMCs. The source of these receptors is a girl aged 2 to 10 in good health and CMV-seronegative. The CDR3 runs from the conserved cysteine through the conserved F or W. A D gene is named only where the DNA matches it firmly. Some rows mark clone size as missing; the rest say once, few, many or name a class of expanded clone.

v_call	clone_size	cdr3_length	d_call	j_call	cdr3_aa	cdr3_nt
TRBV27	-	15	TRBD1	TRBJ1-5	CASSFTGAFNQPQHF	TGTGCCAGCAGTTTCACAGGGGCCTTCAATCAGCCCCAGCATTTT
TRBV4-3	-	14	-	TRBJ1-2	CASSQDQREAGYTF	TGCGCCAGCAGCCAAGATCAGCGGGAGGCTGGCTACACCTTC
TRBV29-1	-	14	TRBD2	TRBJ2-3	CSVGASGILDTQYF	TGCAGCGTTGGTGCTAGCGGGATCTTGGATACGCAGTATTTT
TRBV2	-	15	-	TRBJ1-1	CARLQGYGANTEAFF	TGTGCCAGGCTACAGGGATACGGTGCGAACACTGAAGCTTTCTTT
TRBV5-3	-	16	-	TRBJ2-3	CARSLTVRISTDTQYF	TGTGCCAGAAGCTTGACGGTGCGAATCAGCACAGATACGCAGTATTTT
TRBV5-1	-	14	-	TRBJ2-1	CASSLRGPGNEQFF	TGCGCCAGCAGCTTGAGAGGGCCCGGCAATGAGCAGTTCTTC
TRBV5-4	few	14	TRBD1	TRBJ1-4	CASSLGQGFEKLFF	TGTGCCAGCAGCTTGGGACAGGGGTTTGAAAAACTGTTTTTT
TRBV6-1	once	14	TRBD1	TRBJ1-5	CASSADRGYQPQHF	TGTGCCAGCAGTGCCGACAGGGGATATCAGCCCCAGCATTTT
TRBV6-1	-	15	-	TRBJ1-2	CASSEGRLTNYGYTF	TGTGCCAGCAGTGAGGGTAGACTAACTAACTATGGCTACACCTTC
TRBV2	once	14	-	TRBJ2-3	CASSASSGTDTQYF	TGTGCCAGCAGTGCATCTAGCGGCACAGATACGCAGTATTTT
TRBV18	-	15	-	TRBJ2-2	CASSPSSLNTGELFF	TGTGCCAGCTCACCGTCTTCCCTGAACACCGGGGAGCTGTTTTTT
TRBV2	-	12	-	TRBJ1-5	CASNYHNQPQHF	TGTGCCAGCAACTACCACAATCAGCCCCAGCATTTT
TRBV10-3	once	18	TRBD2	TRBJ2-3	CAISEKSSGRHLGGTQYF	TGTGCCATCAGTGAGAAGTCCAGCGGGAGACACTTAGGTGGTACGCAGTATTTT
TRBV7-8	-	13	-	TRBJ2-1	CASSLGAYNEQFF	TGTGCCAGCAGCTTAGGGGCTTACAATGAGCAGTTCTTC
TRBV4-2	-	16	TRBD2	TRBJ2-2	CASSQDLREWTGELFF	TGTGCCAGCAGCCAAGATCTGCGGGAGTGGACCGGGGAGCTGTTTTTT
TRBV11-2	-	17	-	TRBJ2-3	CASSFDGRRYSTDTQYF	TGTGCCAGCAGCTTCGATGGGCGGAGGTATAGCACAGATACGCAGTATTTT